Listed below are T cell receptor beta chains from one sample, sequenced in a study of cytomegalovirus exposure and HLA in healthy donors. Sequencing was performed with immunoSEQ multiplex PCR; in TCRdb, only in-frame clones are kept and a portion is missing. Among about 110,000 clones, about 16% were seen once, and the ten largest hold under 2.5%. Source material: PBMCs. The receptor source for this set is a woman between 18 and 29 years old in good health and CMV-seronegative. The CDR3 runs from the conserved cysteine through the conserved F or W. The order of the fields is clone size, V gene, J gene, D gene, CDR3 protein, CDR3 DNA. D genes are given only for firm matches. Clone size, where shown, is once, few, many, or a class for clones that have expanded.

>few|TRBV6-5|TRBJ1-2|TRBD1
CASSPVGTGVYGYTF
TGTGCCAGCAGCCCAGTGGGGACAGGGGTGTATGGCTACACCTTC
>few|TRBV4-1|TRBJ1-5|.
CASSQGGHYQPQHF
TGCGCCAGCAGCCAAGGTGGGCATTATCAGCCCCAGCATTTT
>.|TRBV19|TRBJ2-7|TRBD1
CASSLRQGDFEQYF
TGTGCCAGTAGCCTTCGACAGGGGGATTTCGAGCAGTACTTC
>.|TRBV29-1|TRBJ2-7|TRBD2
CSVARTSGNYEQYF
TGCAGCGTAGCCAGGACTAGCGGGAACTACGAGCAGTACTTC
>few|TRBV18|TRBJ1-6|.
CASSRDTSNSPLHF
TGTGCCAGCTCCAGGGACACAAGCAATTCACCCCTCCACTTT
>.|TRBV9|TRBJ2-3|TRBD2
CASSVAGEGTDTQYF
TGTGCCAGCAGCGTTGCGGGGGAGGGCACAGATACGCAGTATTTT
>.|TRBV9|TRBJ1-6|.
CASSPPQGHSPLHF
TGTGCCAGCAGTCCCCCACAGGGCCACTCACCCCTCCACTTT
>few|TRBV6-5|TRBJ1-3|.
CASSYSGGAGGNTIYF
TGTGCCAGCAGTTACTCTGGAGGGGCAGGTGGAAACACCATATATTTT
>.|TRBV2|TRBJ2-1|TRBD1
CAIGTGYNEQFF
TGTGCCATCGGGACAGGTTACAATGAGCAGTTCTTC
>.|TRBV18|TRBJ1-1|.
CASSPRQTYTEAFF
TGTGCCAGCTCACCGAGACAGACATACACTGAGGCTTTCTTT
>few|TRBV6-6|TRBJ2-2|.
CATHRTTNTGELFF
TGTGCCACCCACAGGACGACGAACACCGGGGAGCTGTTTTTT
>few|TRBV30|TRBJ2-2|TRBD2
CAWTRTSGGVATGELFF
TGTGCCTGGACCCGGACTAGCGGGGGGGTCGCCACCGGGGAGCTGTTTTTT
>.|TRBV28|TRBJ2-2|TRBD2
CASSFGSGRGTGELFF
TGTGCCAGCAGTTTTGGCAGCGGGAGGGGTACCGGGGAGCTGTTTTTT
>.|TRBV4-2|TRBJ2-3|.
CASSQSFTDTQYF
TGTGCCAGCAGCCAGAGTTTTACAGATACGCAGTATTTT
>few|TRBV15|TRBJ2-3|.
CATSRDQGRDTDTQYF
TGTGCCACCAGCAGAGATCAGGGCAGGGACACAGATACGCAGTATTTT
>.|TRBV6-1|TRBJ1-5|TRBD1
CASTRDRGGGQPQHF
TGTGCCAGCACCCGGGACAGGGGAGGTGGGCAGCCCCAGCATTTT
>.|TRBV11-1|TRBJ1-1|.
CASSPRGGTEAFF
TGTGCCAGCAGCCCCCGGGGGGGGACTGAAGCTTTCTTT